This entry concerns a single T cell receptor (beta chain). The trim removed 5 bases at V and 3 bases at J, leaving 12 bases unmatched. The CDR3 has 16 amino acids. CDR1 and CDR2 from the germline V gene are DFQATT and SNEGSKA (reference sequence). Random hexamers primed reverse transcription of 0.5 to 1 ug RNA. Amplification of TCR beta CDR3 spanned 54 Vbeta and 13 Jbeta via immunoSEQ multiplex PCR. Using its own MiXCR run on the immunoSEQ multiplex PCR reads, TCRdb lists one record per CDR3 protein. The data hold 170,000 or so distinct CDR3 sequences, with more than 95% observed a single time. The sample comes from a study of CD8 T cells in Susac syndrome. Sequencing of TCR beta covered CD8+ and CD4+ T cells obtained from blood. As judged by recently defined diagnostic criteria, patients with Susac syndrome had definite or probable disease.

The rearrangement links TRBV20-1 to TRBJ1-5; 8 bases are shared with TRBD1. The specimen sequenced was CD4+ T cells from PBMCs. The clonotype was recovered from a human donor with Susac syndrome. CDR3 nucleotide sequence: TGCAGTGCTCGAAAAAGGGGACAGGAGGCCAATCAGCCCCAGCATTTT. This sequence encodes CSARKRGQEANQPQHF.